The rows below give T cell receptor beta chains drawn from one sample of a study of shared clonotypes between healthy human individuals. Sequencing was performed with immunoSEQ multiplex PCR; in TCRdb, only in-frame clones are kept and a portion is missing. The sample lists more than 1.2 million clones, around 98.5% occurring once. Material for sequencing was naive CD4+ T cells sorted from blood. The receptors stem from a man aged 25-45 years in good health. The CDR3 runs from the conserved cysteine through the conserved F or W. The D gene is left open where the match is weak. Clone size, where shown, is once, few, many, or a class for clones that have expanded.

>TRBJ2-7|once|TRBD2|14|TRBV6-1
TGTGCCAGCAGTGAATTAGCGGGAGGCGACGAGCAGTACTTC
CASSELAGGDEQYF
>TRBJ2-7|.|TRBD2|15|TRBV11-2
TGTGCCAGCAGGGGCGCGACTAGCGGGAGTTACGAGCAGTACTTC
CASRGATSGSYEQYF
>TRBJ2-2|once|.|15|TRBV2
TGTGCCAGCAGTACCCAGGGACCTACCACCGGGGAGCTGTTTTTT
CASSTQGPTTGELFF
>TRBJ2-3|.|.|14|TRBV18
TGTGCCAGCTCACGAAATAGCGACTCCGATACGCAGTATTTT
CASSRNSDSDTQYF
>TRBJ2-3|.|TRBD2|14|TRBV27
TGTGCCAGCAGTTTAAGGCTAGCGGGAGAGACGCAGTATTTT
CASSLRLAGETQYF
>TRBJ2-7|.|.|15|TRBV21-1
TGTGCCAGCAGCACGGGACAGGGGCAGGCCTACGAGCAGTACTTC
CASSTGQGQAYEQYF
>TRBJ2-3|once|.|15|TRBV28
TGTGCCAGCAGTCCCCCCGGGGGAGGCCCAGATACGCAGTATTTT
CASSPPGGGPDTQYF
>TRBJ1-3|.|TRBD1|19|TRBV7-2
TGTGCCAGCAGCTCCGACAGGGGGCTCATCGGTCGCTCTGGAAACACCATATATTTT
CASSSDRGLIGRSGNTIYF
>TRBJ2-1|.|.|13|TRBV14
TGTGCCAGCAGCCGGACCAGGAACAATGAGCAGTTCTTC
CASSRTRNNEQFF
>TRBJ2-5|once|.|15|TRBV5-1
TGCGCCAGCAGCCCCCTAGGGAACCGCCAAGAGACCCAGTACTTC
CASSPLGNRQETQYF